The clone carrying this TCR beta chain was counted once. Its specificity is not known. The sample comes from a study of radiation and T cells in renal cell carcinoma. Study at large: Nephrectomy followed 15 Gy stereotactic body radiation by 4 weeks. Findings and caveats of the study: Top tumor clonotypes rose in blood 2 weeks post-radiation, then contracted. Without pretreatment biopsies, baseline tumor clonotype presence was undetermined.

Time point indicated: baseline pretreatment blood. Noted treatment: 15 Gy SBRT to primary tumor, nephrectomy 4 weeks later. Serial blood draws occurred at baseline and 2 and 4 weeks post-SBRT. Sequencing was performed with immunoSEQ multiplex PCR; in TCRdb, only in-frame clones are kept and a portion is missing. The table records tens of thousands of clones, roughly four fifths of them present only once. The V and J ends lost 5 bases and 3 bases respectively, with 12 bases between them. Germline CDR1 SGHNT, CDR2 YYREEE (reference sequence). The CDR3 is made up of 14 amino acids. This TCR derives from a woman between 65 and 79 years old with renal cell carcinoma. The V and J genes are TRBV5-4 and TRBJ2-1; weak D call: TRBD2 (5 bases). The sequencing used blood, collected from a patient whose treatment included radiotherapy and nephrectomy. In DNA, the CDR3 is TGTGCCAGCAGTCTCCCGGGGAGCTACAATGAGCAGTTCTTC. Translating it yields CASSLPGSYNEQFF.